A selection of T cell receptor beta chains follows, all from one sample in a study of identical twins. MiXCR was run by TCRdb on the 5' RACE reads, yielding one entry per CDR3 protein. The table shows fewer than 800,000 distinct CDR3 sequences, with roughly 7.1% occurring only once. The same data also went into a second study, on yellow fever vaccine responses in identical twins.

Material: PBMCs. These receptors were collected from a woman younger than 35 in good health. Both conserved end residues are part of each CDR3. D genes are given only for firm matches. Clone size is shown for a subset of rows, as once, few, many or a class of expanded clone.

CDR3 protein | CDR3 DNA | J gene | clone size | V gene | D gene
CASSGTSGSVNYEQYF | TGTGCCAGCAGCGGGACTAGCGGGAGTGTTAACTACGAGCAGTACTTC | TRBJ2-7 | few | TRBV7-2 | TRBD2
CSVEVPRDGTDTQYF | TGCAGCGTTGAGGTTCCCCGGGACGGCACAGATACGCAGTATTTT | TRBJ2-3 | . | TRBV29-1 | .
CASSPARGDTQYF | TGTGCCAGCAGTCCAGCCCGGGGAGATACGCAGTATTTT | TRBJ2-3 | few | TRBV27 | .
CSAKKTSGSTDTQYF | TGCAGTGCTAAAAAGACTAGCGGGAGCACAGATACGCAGTATTTT | TRBJ2-3 | . | TRBV20-1 | TRBD2
CASSEFPPTANTGELFF | TGCGCCAGCAGTGAGTTCCCCCCGACAGCCAACACCGGGGAGCTGTTTTTT | TRBJ2-2 | many | TRBV10-1 | .
CASSWAGTGKRNEQFF | TGTGCCAGCAGCTGGGCCGGGACAGGGAAGAGAAATGAGCAGTTCTTC | TRBJ2-1 | . | TRBV5-6 | TRBD1
CASSSNNDRSGYTF | TGTGCCAGCAGTTCAAACAACGACAGGTCTGGCTACACCTTC | TRBJ1-2 | . | TRBV12-3/TRBV12-4 | .
CASSSTPTSGGADEQFF | TGTGCCAGCAGCTCAACCCCGACTAGCGGGGGGGCGGATGAGCAGTTCTTC | TRBJ2-1 | . | TRBV7-9 | TRBD2
CASSRLAGLNTGELFF | TGTGCCAGCAGCCGACTAGCGGGGCTGAACACCGGGGAGCTGTTTTTT | TRBJ2-2 | few | TRBV6-2/TRBV6-3 | TRBD2
CSVEDSPGDTQYF | TGCAGCGTTGAAGATAGTCCGGGAGATACGCAGTATTTT | TRBJ2-3 | . | TRBV29-1 | .
CASSLLDTEQFF | TGTGCCAGCAGCTTGCTGGACACAGAGCAGTTCTTC | TRBJ2-1 | many | TRBV5-6 | .
CATSRSTGVNQPQHF | TGTGCCACCAGCAGGTCCACAGGGGTGAATCAGCCCCAGCATTTT | TRBJ1-5 | few | TRBV15 | TRBD1
CASSGTGAHYNEQFF | TGCGCCAGCAGCGGGACAGGGGCCCACTACAATGAGCAGTTCTTC | TRBJ2-1 | . | TRBV5-1 | TRBD1
CASSPTSYRGETQYF | TGTGCCAGCAGTCCCACAAGTTACAGGGGAGAGACCCAGTACTTC | TRBJ2-5 | . | TRBV6-1 | TRBD1
CASSLGHNTDTQYF | TGCGCCAGCAGCTTGGGACACAACACAGATACGCAGTATTTT | TRBJ2-3 | many | TRBV5-1 | .
CASSPRWTSGSLNEQFF | TGTGCCAGCTCACCGCGATGGACTAGCGGGAGTCTCAATGAGCAGTTCTTC | TRBJ2-1 | few | TRBV18 | TRBD2
CASERQGWQETQYF | TGTGCCAGCGAGAGACAGGGGTGGCAAGAGACCCAGTACTTC | TRBJ2-5 | many | TRBV2 | TRBD1
CASSFGTLSEKLFF | TGTGCCAGCAGTTTCGGGACGCTAAGCGAAAAACTGTTTTTT | TRBJ1-4 | . | TRBV12-3/TRBV12-4 | .
CASFLGVDSNQPQHF | TGTGCCAGCTTCTTAGGGGTTGACAGCAATCAGCCCCAGCATTTT | TRBJ1-5 | . | TRBV28 | .
CASSVSQSTEAFF | TGTGCCAGCAGTGTGTCTCAGAGCACTGAAGCTTTCTTT | TRBJ1-1 | once | TRBV6-1 | .
CASSSSSGRATDTQYF | TGTGCCAGCAGTTCCTCTAGCGGGAGAGCAACAGATACGCAGTATTTT | TRBJ2-3 | . | TRBV6-5 | TRBD2
CASSPPTGVGTEAFF | TGTGCCAGCTCACCACCGACAGGGGTTGGCACTGAAGCTTTCTTT | TRBJ1-1 | . | TRBV18 | TRBD1
CASSLMTSGTTDTQYF | TGTGCCAGCAGCCTTATGACTAGCGGAACTACAGATACGCAGTATTTT | TRBJ2-3 | many | TRBV7-8 | TRBD2
CSARTGFRETQYF | TGCAGCGCCAGGACAGGGTTTAGGGAGACCCAGTACTTC | TRBJ2-5 | few | TRBV29-1 | TRBD1
CASSTLGQFAATNEQFF | TGCGCCAGCAGCACCCTAGGGCAGTTCGCGGCCACGAATGAGCAGTTCTTC | TRBJ2-1 | few | TRBV5-1 | .
CASSWDRELYGYTF | TGCGCCAGCAGCTGGGACAGAGAATTATATGGCTACACCTTC | TRBJ1-2 | . | TRBV5-1 | TRBD1
CSVPSRPHTF | TGCAGCGTTCCGTCCCGGCCCCACACCTTC | TRBJ1-2 | many | TRBV29-1 | .
CSVEVRLFEQFF | TGCAGCGTTGAAGTGCGGTTGTTTGAGCAGTTCTTC | TRBJ2-1 | . | TRBV29-1 | .
CASSSLSSGQAFF | TGTGCCAGCAGCTCCTTATCGTCCGGGCAGGCTTTCTTT | TRBJ1-1 | few | TRBV7-9 | .
CASSPGQGAYGYTF | TGTGCCAGCAGCCCAGGACAGGGGGCATATGGCTACACCTTC | TRBJ1-2 | many | TRBV5-8 | TRBD1
CSVGTGGYGYTF | TGCAGCGTCGGAACAGGGGGCTATGGCTACACCTTC | TRBJ1-2 | many | TRBV29-1 | TRBD1
CASSGTSGGTNEQFF | TGTGCCAGCAGTGGCACTAGCGGGGGCACTAATGAGCAGTTCTTC | TRBJ2-1 | . | TRBV25-1 | TRBD2
CASTGGRGEKLFF | TGTGCCAGCACCGGGGGGCGCGGTGAAAAACTGTTTTTT | TRBJ1-4 | few | TRBV2 | .
CASSPAGDMNEQFF | TGTGCCAGCAGTCCCGCCGGGGATATGAATGAGCAGTTCTTC | TRBJ2-1 | many | TRBV12-3/TRBV12-4 | .
CSANTGHGTDTQYF | TGCAGTGCCAATACTGGACACGGAACAGATACGCAGTATTTT | TRBJ2-3 | many | TRBV20-1 | .
CSSWGEGNTEAFF | TGCAGCTCTTGGGGGGAGGGGAACACTGAAGCTTTCTTT | TRBJ1-1 | few | TRBV29-1 | .
CASSLKSLAPAPNTGELFF | TGTGCCAGCAGTTTAAAGTCCCTAGCGCCGGCTCCGAACACCGGGGAGCTGTTTTTT | TRBJ2-2 | many | TRBV28 | .
CASRPGQGRAYNSPLHF | TGTGCCAGCAGACCGGGACAGGGGAGGGCCTATAATTCACCCCTCCACTTT | TRBJ1-6 | few | TRBV6-1 | TRBD1
CASSSDGVWSRNAGTSYNEQFF | TGTGCCAGCAGTTCCGACGGTGTGTGGAGTCGGAACGCTGGGACCTCCTACAATGAGCAGTTCTTC | TRBJ2-1 | many | TRBV27 | .
CSVVGGRPAGNTIYF | TGCAGCGTTGTCGGGGGACGGCCCGCTGGAAACACCATATATTTT | TRBJ1-3 | few | TRBV29-1 | .
CASSQGGRETQYF | TGTGCCAGCAGCCAAGGGGGTCGAGAGACCCAGTACTTC | TRBJ2-5 | many | TRBV3-1 | .
CASSPRDRGEYEQYF | TGTGCCAGCAGTCCGAGAGACAGGGGGGAATACGAGCAGTACTTC | TRBJ2-7 | . | TRBV12-3/TRBV12-4 | TRBD1
CASTRSRGNSPLHF | TGCGCCAGCACCCGGAGCCGGGGAAATTCACCCCTCCACTTT | TRBJ1-6 | . | TRBV10-2 | .
CASSQGLAGPYNEQFF | TGTGCCAGCAGCCAGGGACTAGCGGGACCCTACAATGAGCAGTTCTTC | TRBJ2-1 | . | TRBV7-3 | TRBD2
CASSSGGGGKGEQYF | TGCGCCAGCAGCTCCGGAGGTGGCGGGAAAGGGGAGCAGTACTTC | TRBJ2-7 | . | TRBV5-1 | .
CASSFQTVTDTQYF | TGTGCCAGCAGTTTTCAAACAGTAACAGATACGCAGTATTTT | TRBJ2-3 | many | TRBV12-3/TRBV12-4 | .
CASSFAGPHHQETQYF | TGCGCCAGCAGTTTTGCGGGACCCCACCACCAAGAGACCCAGTACTTC | TRBJ2-5 | . | TRBV5-1 | .